These 26 T cell receptor beta chains came from one sample sequenced in a study. Amplification of TRBV12-4/TRBJ1-2 clonotypes used adaptor-ligated barcode primers. TCRdb re-called the multiplex PCR reads with MiXCR, one entry per CDR3 protein. Of roughly 820 distinct CDR3 sequences in the sample, around 28% were seen once. The specimen was memory CD4+ T cells sorted from blood. The subset denotes: memory CD4+ T cells, CD4+CD45RO+CD25-. The receptors stem from a female donor with breast cancer.

By frequency in the sample, this clonotype is large. This chain joins TRBV12-3 or TRBV12-4 and TRBJ1-2, with D possibly matching TRBD1 (6 bases). This CDR3 is built from 15 residues. V was cut by 5 bases and J by 1 base, with 14 bases left in between. The CDR3 sequence: CASSQTGTNNYGYTF. The CDR3, as DNA: TGTGCCAGCAGTCAAACCGGGACAAATAACTATGGCTACACCTTC.

This clonotype is deemed large. V gene TRBV12-3 or TRBV12-4 combines with J gene TRBJ1-2; D may be TRBD1 (6 bases). CDR3 length: 12 amino acids. The V and J ends lost 5 bases and 2 bases respectively, with 6 bases between them. In nucleotides, the CDR3 is TGTGCCAGCAGTGACAGGAACTATGGCTACACCTTC. Translation: CASSDRNYGYTF.

V and J are TRBV12-3 or TRBV12-4 and TRBJ1-2, with a possible D match to TRBD1 (6 bases). Trimming took off 5 bases at V and 4 bases at J, with 11 bases between the two ends. The CDR3 is made up of 13 amino acids. The CDR3 DNA is TGTGCCAGCAGTCGAGGCAGGGGCTATGGCTACACCTTC. Encoded protein: CASSRGRGYGYTF.

In its sample, this clonotype ranks as large. The chain carries TRBV12-3 or TRBV12-4 and TRBJ1-2; 7 bases are a match to TRBD1. Losses at the gene ends were 2 bases for V and 6 bases for J; bases not matched to a gene: 21. This CDR3 is 19 amino acids long. The CDR3 region is CASSLYIIGNRDRLNGYTF. CDR3 sequence (DNA): TGTGCCAGCAGTTTATATATCATCGGGAACCGGGACAGACTAAATGGCTACACCTTC.

By proportion, this clonotype is medium-sized. V is TRBV12-3 or TRBV12-4 and J is TRBJ1-2; perhaps TRBD1 as D (6 bases). The CDR3 covers 15 residues. V lost 8 bases and J lost 8, with 24 bases in between. CDR3 residues: CASRSITGKAGGYTF. For the CDR3, the DNA is TGTGCCAGCCGTTCGATTACAGGGAAGGCGGGAGGCTACACCTTC.

This chain links TRBV12-3 or TRBV12-4 with TRBJ1-2, with D perhaps TRBD1 (5 bases). The CDR3 covers 12 residues. V lost 4 bases to trimming and J lost 4 bases, with 7 bases between them. The CDR3 spells CASSSRGYGYTF. DNA for the CDR3: TGTGCCAGCAGTTCGAGGGGCTATGGCTACACCTTC.

In its sample, this clonotype is large. The CDR3 bases are TGTGCCAGCAGTTTAAGTACAAGGGATTATGGCTACACCTTC. It yields the protein CASSLSTRDYGYTF. The genes are TRBV12-3 or TRBV12-4 and TRBJ1-2; the D is unclear. V lost 2 bases and J lost 5, with 12 bases in between. The CDR3 has 14 residues.

In this sample, this clonotype is hyperexpanded. The chain uses TRBV12-3 or TRBV12-4 and TRBJ1-2; a possible D gene is TRBD1 (6 bases). The CDR3 loop spans 16 amino acids. Deletions cut 7 bases from V and 0 bases from J, with 18 bases between. The CDR3 spells CASTIGRGHPNYGYTF. In DNA form, the CDR3 reads TGTGCCAGCACCATAGGAAGGGGACATCCTAACTATGGCTACACCTTC.

The rearrangement uses TRBV12-3 or TRBV12-4 and TRBJ1-2; a weak D match, TRBD1 (5 bases). This CDR3 spans 12 amino acids. V was cut by 4 bases and J by 5 bases, with 8 bases left in between. In DNA form, the CDR3 reads TGTGCCAGCAGTTCCGGGACTTATGGCTACACCTTC. Protein product: CASSSGTYGYTF.

The genes are TRBV12-3 or TRBV12-4 and TRBJ1-2; 7 bases are a match to TRBD1. Germline trimming cut 4 bases from V and 3 bases from J; bases unmatched to any gene: 2. The CDR3 runs to 13 residues. CDR3 sequence (DNA): TGTGCCAGCAGTTACGACAGGGACTATGGCTACACCTTC. It translates to CASSYDRDYGYTF.

The chain combines TRBV12-3 or TRBV12-4 with TRBJ1-2; D call uncertain. Trimming pared 5 bases from V and 3 bases from J, leaving 10 bases between. The CDR3 consists of 13 residues. CDR3 in DNA: TGTGCCAGCAGTGCGGGTTACGACTATGGCTACACCTTC. This encodes CASSAGYDYGYTF.

This clonotype counts as large. The V gene is TRBV12-3 or TRBV12-4, the J gene TRBJ1-2; the match to TRBD1 covers 9 bases. J was trimmed by 2 bases and V by 6 bases; bases with no gene match: 4. The CDR3 spans 14 residues. The CDR3 is CASSPGQGNYGYTF. CDR3 nucleotides: TGTGCCAGCAGCCCGGGACAGGGAAACTATGGCTACACCTTC.

This clonotype was found a few times. The chain links TRBV12-3 or TRBV12-4 to TRBJ1-2; D is ambiguous. The CDR3 length is 11 residues. V lost 8 bases to trimming and J lost 7 bases, with 11 bases between them. CDR3 DNA sequence: TGTGCCAGCGGTCGGGCTAGTGGCTACACCTTC. Its protein is CASGRASGYTF.

This clonotype is categorized as large (0.1 to 1%). The chain couples TRBV12-3 or TRBV12-4 to TRBJ1-2; D is possibly TRBD1 (6 bases). V was pared by 1 base and J by 5 bases, with 8 bases between. This CDR3 contains 13 residues. The CDR3 sequence: CASSLGQGYGYTF. Written as DNA, the CDR3 is TGTGCCAGCAGTTTAGGGCAGGGGTATGGCTACACCTTC.

Sample share makes this clonotype large. The J gene is TRBJ1-2, the V gene TRBV12-3 or TRBV12-4; D is unresolved. The CDR3 runs to 13 residues. Trimming cost V 4 bases and J 3 bases, with 9 bases left between them. CDR3 sequence reads: CASSSGLDYGYTF. The DNA for the CDR3 is TGTGCCAGCAGTTCCGGGTTAGACTATGGCTACACCTTC.

This clonotype is judged medium-sized. The chain links TRBV12-3 or TRBV12-4 to TRBJ1-2, with a weak D call TRBD1 (5 bases). V was pared by 1 base and J by 4 bases, with 19 bases between. This CDR3 contains 17 residues. CDR3 residues: CASSLGPPGRGTYGYTF. CDR3 in DNA: TGTGCCAGCAGTTTAGGTCCTCCGGGACGGGGAACCTATGGCTACACCTTC.

The CDR3 DNA sequence: TGTGCCAGCAGTTTGGAGTACAGCTATGGCTACACCTTC. The encoded protein is CASSLEYSYGYTF. The rearrangement links TRBV12-3 or TRBV12-4 to TRBJ1-2; D is unclear. V was cut by 3 bases and J by 4 bases, with 9 bases left in between. The CDR3 consists of 13 residues.

This clonotype is medium-sized (0.01 to 0.1%) within its sample. The chain joins TRBV12-3 or TRBV12-4 to TRBJ1-2; a possible D gene is TRBD1 (6 bases). CDR3 length: 13 residues. The V end lost 2 bases, the J end lost 7 bases, and 11 bases lay between the germline ends. The CDR3: CASSLQGSLGYTF. DNA of the CDR3: TGTGCCAGCAGTTTACAGGGGAGTCTTGGCTACACCTTC.

This clonotype is labeled as large. CDR3 nucleotide sequence: TGTGCCAGCAGTCTATCAGGACACAATGGCTACACCTTC. This sequence encodes CASSLSGHNGYTF. This chain connects TRBV12-3 or TRBV12-4 to TRBJ1-2; maybe TRBD1 (5 bases). V gave up 5 bases and J gave up 6 bases, with 13 bases separating them. The CDR3 runs to 13 residues.

Only a few counts were recorded for this clonotype. The rearrangement joins TRBV12-3 or TRBV12-4 to TRBJ1-2, with D tentatively TRBD1 (6 bases). V was clipped by 5 bases and J by 8 bases, with 18 bases between them. There are 14 residues in the CDR3. The CDR3, as DNA: TGTGCCAGCAGTCGTATACAGGGCCGCGTCGGCTACACCTTC. This codes for CASSRIQGRVGYTF.

This clonotype was counted a few times. The chain joins TRBV12-3 or TRBV12-4 to TRBJ1-2, with D unclear. The CDR3 has 15 amino acids. The ends were cut back, 7 bases at V and 0 bases at J, with 15 bases in the middle. This chain's CDR3 is CASTPSERANYGYTF. The CDR3 DNA reads TGTGCCAGCACTCCCTCGGAAAGAGCTAACTATGGCTACACCTTC.

This clonotype is labeled large (0.1 to 1%). The chain employs TRBV12-3 or TRBV12-4 and TRBJ1-2, with D possibly being TRBD1 (5 bases). The CDR3 consists of 14 residues. Deletions cut 4 bases from V and 4 bases from J, with 13 bases between. The CDR3 spells CASSSRQKSYGYTF. The CDR3, as DNA: TGTGCCAGCAGTTCTCGACAGAAGAGCTATGGCTACACCTTC.

This clonotype rates as medium-sized. The CDR3 is CASSLLNTARYGYTF. The CDR3 DNA sequence: TGTGCCAGCAGTCTACTCAACACAGCTCGCTATGGCTACACCTTC. V gene TRBV12-3 or TRBV12-4 combines with J gene TRBJ1-2; no clear D. This CDR3 spans 15 amino acids. Trimming cost V 5 bases and J 4 bases, with 17 bases left between them.

This clonotype is termed large (0.1 to 1%). The chain uses TRBV12-3 or TRBV12-4 and TRBJ1-2; 9 bases map to TRBD1. This CDR3 comprises 15 residues. V trimming: 3 bases; J trimming: 4 bases; junction bases outside the gene matches: 6. The CDR3 loop is CASSFGTGTSYGYTF. As DNA, the CDR3 is TGTGCCAGCAGTTTCGGGACAGGGACTTCCTATGGCTACACCTTC.

V and J are TRBV12-3 or TRBV12-4 and TRBJ1-2; unclear D gene. The CDR3 is 8 amino acids. The germline V and J ends were trimmed by 8 bases and 12 bases, with 7 bases remaining between them. CDR3 in DNA: TGTGCCAGCCCTAGTGACACCTTC. It yields the protein CASPSDTF.

The chain is built from TRBV12-3 or TRBV12-4 and TRBJ1-2; 7 bases match TRBD1. J gave up 5 bases and V 5 bases, and 5 bases lay outside the gene matches. The CDR3 is 13 residues long. Here the CDR3 DNA reads TGTGCCAGCAGTACGGGACAGACTTATGGCTACACCTTC. Protein product: CASSTGQTYGYTF.